This T cell receptor (beta chain) was recovered during a study of OX40 agonist ivuxolimab in advanced cancers. Study overall: Treatment of patients was with ivuxolimab, an agonistic anti-OX40 (CD134) antibody.

Patients were excluded for autoimmune disease history or systemic immunosuppression. This CDR3 spans 14 amino acids. V shed 0 bases, J shed 5 bases, and the junction held 5 bases outside the gene matches. Looked up from germline, CDR1 is SGDLS and CDR2 is YYNGEE. As to this clone: The target antigen is unknown.

Sequenced by immunoSEQ multiplex PCR; TCRdb stores in-frame clones only, minus some. The sample yields roughly 100,000 clones, about 80% seen once. Study results and caveats: Undetermined was the antigen specificity of the expanded peripheral T cells. By week 6 at 0.1 to 3.0 mg/kg, blood CD4+ and CD8+ T cells had expanded clonally.

This sequence originates from an adult with an advanced solid tumor such as melanoma, head and neck, liver or kidney cancer. V gene TRBV9 combines with J gene TRBJ2-7; 7 bases fit TRBD1. The sequencing used CD4+ or CD8+ T cells sorted from blood, collected in a trial of the OX40 agonist ivuxolimab. CDR3 residues: CASSVAPQGHEQYF. Here the CDR3 DNA reads TGTGCCAGCAGCGTAGCTCCACAGGGGCACGAGCAGTACTTC.